This T cell receptor (beta chain) appears in the sequencing data of a study of T cell repertoires in cytomegalovirus infection. Study-wide context: Public TCR beta signatures indicated both CMV infection and matching HLA type. General study results and limits: Cumulative public TCR beta family frequency identified CMV carriers with the relevant HLA. In two of eight donors, the top clonotype was HLA-C-restricted CMV-specific.

This CDR3 is 15 amino acids long. Germline V lookup: CDR1 SGHRS, CDR2 YFSETQ. J was trimmed by 1 base and V by 4 bases; bases with no gene match: 7. One entry per CDR3 protein results from TCRdb running MiXCR on the reads. The sample has 200,000 or so distinct CDR3 sequences, roughly 27% seen once. For this clonotype: Its target is unknown.

This chain joins TRBV5-1 and TRBJ2-7, with 8 bases identical to TRBD2. The source of this sequence is a human donor in good health (CMV status not recorded). Some clones in this sample may be carry-over from other donors' samples. Sequenced: PBMCs. CDR3 DNA: TGCGCCAGCAGCCGCGGCGGGGGGAGGTCCTACGAGCAGTACTTC. Amino acids: CASSRGGGRSYEQYF.